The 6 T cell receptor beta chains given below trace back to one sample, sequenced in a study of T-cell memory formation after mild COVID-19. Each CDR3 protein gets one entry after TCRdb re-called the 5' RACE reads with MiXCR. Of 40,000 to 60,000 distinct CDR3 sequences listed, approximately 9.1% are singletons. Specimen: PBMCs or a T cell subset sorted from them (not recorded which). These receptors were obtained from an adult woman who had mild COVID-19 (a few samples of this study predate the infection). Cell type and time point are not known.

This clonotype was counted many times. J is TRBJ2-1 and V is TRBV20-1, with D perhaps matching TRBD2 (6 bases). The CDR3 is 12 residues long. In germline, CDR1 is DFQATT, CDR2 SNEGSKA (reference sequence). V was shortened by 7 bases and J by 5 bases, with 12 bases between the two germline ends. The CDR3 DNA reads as TGCAGTGTGCGGGGCCGCGACAATGAGCAGTTCTTC. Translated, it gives CSVRGRDNEQFF.

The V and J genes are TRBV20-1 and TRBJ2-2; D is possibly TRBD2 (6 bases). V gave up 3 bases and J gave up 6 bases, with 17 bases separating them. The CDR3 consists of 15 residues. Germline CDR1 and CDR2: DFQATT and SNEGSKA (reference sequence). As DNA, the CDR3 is TGCAGTGCTAGGTTTAGGAGTTGGGGGGCCGGGGAGCTGTTTTTT. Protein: CSARFRSWGAGELFF.

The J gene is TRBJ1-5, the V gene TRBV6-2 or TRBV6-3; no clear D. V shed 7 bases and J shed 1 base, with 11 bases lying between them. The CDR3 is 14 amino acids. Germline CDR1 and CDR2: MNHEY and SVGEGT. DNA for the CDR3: TGTGCCAGCACCTCCTCGGGGAGCAATCAGCCCCAGCATTTT. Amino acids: CASTSSGSNQPQHF.

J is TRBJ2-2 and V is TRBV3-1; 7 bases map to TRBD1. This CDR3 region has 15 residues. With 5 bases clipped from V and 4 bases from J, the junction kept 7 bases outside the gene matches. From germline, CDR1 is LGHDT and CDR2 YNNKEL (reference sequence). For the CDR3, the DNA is TGTGCCAGCAGCTTCGGGACAGCGCTCACCGGGGAGCTGTTTTTT. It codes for CASSFGTALTGELFF.

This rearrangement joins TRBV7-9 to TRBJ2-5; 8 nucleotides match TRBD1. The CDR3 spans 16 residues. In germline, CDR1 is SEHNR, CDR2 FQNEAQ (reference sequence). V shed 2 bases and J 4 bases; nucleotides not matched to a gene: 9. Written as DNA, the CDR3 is TGTGCCAGCAGCTTATTAAACAGGGGGATACGAGAGACCCAGTACTTC. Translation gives CASSLLNRGIRETQYF.

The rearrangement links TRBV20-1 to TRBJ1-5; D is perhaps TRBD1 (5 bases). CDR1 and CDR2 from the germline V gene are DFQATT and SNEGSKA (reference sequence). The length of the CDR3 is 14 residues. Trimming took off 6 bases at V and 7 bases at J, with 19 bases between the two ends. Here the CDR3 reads CSATGTSKRQPQHF. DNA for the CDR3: TGCAGTGCCACCGGGACCTCAAAGCGGCAGCCCCAGCATTTT.